This T cell receptor beta chain was sequenced for a study of blood T cell repertoires in COVID-19. For the study at large: Samples taken during acute and convalescent COVID-19 were collected in the United States, Italy and Spain. T cells, B-cell-depleted T cells, or PBMCs provided the cDNA or gDNA that served as material.

The ends lost 3 bases at V and 1 base at J; junction bases unmatched: 2. The germline V gene encodes CDR1 MDHEN and CDR2 SYDVKM. This CDR3 has 14 residues. Per the authors' pipeline: Scientists estimated how many nucleated cells there were by amplifying reference gene primers. The table came from immunoSEQ multiplex PCR; TCRdb's copy has only in-frame clones and leaves some out. For V, J and clone size, that table is used; D and trimming come from the DNA. The repertoire consists of 650,000 to 800,000 clones, with about 90% occurring once and the leading ten covering roughly 0.25%. This TCR was recovered from a woman aged 18 to 35 with acute or convalescent COVID-19. The V call is TRBV28, the J call TRBJ2-7; 8 nucleotides agree with TRBD2. The source material was peripheral blood. CDR3 protein: CASSFAGGSYEQYF. The CDR3 bases are TGTGCCAGCAGTTTCGCGGGGGGATCCTACGAGCAGTACTTC.